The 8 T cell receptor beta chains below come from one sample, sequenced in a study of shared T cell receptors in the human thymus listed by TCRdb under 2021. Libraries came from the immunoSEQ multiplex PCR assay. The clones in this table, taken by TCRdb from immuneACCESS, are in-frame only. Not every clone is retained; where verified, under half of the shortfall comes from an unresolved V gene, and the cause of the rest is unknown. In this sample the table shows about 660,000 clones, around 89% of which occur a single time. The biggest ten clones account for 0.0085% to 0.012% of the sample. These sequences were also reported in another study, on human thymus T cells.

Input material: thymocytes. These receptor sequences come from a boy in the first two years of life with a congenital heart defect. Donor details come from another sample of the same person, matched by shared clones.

The CDR3: CASSSRRDEAFF. CDR3 DNA sequence: TGTGCCAGCAGTTCCCGGAGGGATGAAGCTTTCTTT. The chain recombines TRBV6-5 with TRBJ1-1, with no clear D. Germline V CDR1 and CDR2: MNHEY, SVGAGI. The CDR3 spans 12 residues. Deletions cut 4 bases from V and 7 bases from J, with 10 bases between.

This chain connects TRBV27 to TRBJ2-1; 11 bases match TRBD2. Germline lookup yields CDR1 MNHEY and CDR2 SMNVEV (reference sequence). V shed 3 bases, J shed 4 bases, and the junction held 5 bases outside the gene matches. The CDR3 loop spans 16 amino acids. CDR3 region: CASSFQGTSGYNEQFF. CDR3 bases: TGTGCCAGCAGTTTCCAAGGGACTAGCGGATACAATGAGCAGTTCTTC.

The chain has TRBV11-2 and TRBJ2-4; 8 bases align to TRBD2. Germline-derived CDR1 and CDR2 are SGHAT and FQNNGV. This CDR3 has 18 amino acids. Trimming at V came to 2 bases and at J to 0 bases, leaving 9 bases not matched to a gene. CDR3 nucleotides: TGTGCCAGCAGCTTACCACTGGCGGGGGGACTAGCCAAAAACATTCAGTACTTC. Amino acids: CASSLPLAGGLAKNIQYF.

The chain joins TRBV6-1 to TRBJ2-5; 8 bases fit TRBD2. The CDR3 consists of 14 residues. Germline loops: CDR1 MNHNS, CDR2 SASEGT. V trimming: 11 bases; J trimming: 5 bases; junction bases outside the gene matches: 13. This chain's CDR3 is CAVTRGASGETQYF. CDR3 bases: TGTGCCGTTACGAGGGGGGCTAGCGGGGAGACCCAGTACTTC.

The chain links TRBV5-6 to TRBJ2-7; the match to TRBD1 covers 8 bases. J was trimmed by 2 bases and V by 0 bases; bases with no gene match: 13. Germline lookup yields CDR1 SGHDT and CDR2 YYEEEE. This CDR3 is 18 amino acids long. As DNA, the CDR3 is TGTGCCAGCAGCTTGGTAGGACAGGGATTAATTTCTCCCTACGAGCAGTACTTC. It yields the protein CASSLVGQGLISPYEQYF.

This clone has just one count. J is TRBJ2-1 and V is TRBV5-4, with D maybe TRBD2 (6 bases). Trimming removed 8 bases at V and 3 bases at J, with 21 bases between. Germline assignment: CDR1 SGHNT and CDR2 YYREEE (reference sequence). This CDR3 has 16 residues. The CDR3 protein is CASSMRTTTLYNEQFF. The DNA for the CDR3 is TGTGCCAGTAGCATGAGGACTACAACCCTCTACAATGAGCAGTTCTTC.

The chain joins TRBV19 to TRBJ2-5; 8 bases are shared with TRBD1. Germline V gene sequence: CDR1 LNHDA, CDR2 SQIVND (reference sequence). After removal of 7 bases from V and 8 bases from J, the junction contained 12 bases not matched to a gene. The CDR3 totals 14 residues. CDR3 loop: CASTSGGPGGTQYF. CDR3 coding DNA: TGTGCCAGTACCTCAGGGGGCCCTGGGGGAACCCAGTACTTC.

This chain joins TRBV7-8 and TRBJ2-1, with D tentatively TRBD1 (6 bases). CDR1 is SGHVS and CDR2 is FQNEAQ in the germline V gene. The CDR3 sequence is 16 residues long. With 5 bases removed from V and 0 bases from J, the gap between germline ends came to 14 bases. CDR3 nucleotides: TGTGCCAGCAGCACGCGAGGGGGTCCCTCCTACAATGAGCAGTTCTTC. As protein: CASSTRGGPSYNEQFF.